One sample yielded the 25 T cell receptor beta chains listed below, sequenced in a study of OX40 agonist ivuxolimab in advanced cancers. Profiling relied on immunoSEQ multiplex PCR, and the TCRdb table lists in-frame clones only, not all of them. The sample has about 35,000 clones; roughly 84% are singletons. Sequenced here: CD4+ or CD8+ T cells sorted from blood, sampled in a trial of the OX40 agonist ivuxolimab. These receptors came from an adult with an advanced solid tumor such as melanoma, head and neck, liver or kidney cancer.

Written as DNA, the CDR3 is TGTGCCAGCAGCTTTAGTCCAGGGACTAATGAAAAACTGTTTTTT. Its translation: CASSFSPGTNEKLFF. The V call is TRBV7-9, the J call TRBJ1-4, with D maybe TRBD1 (5 bases). Germline V lookup: CDR1 SEHNR, CDR2 FQNEAQ (reference sequence). This CDR3 has 15 amino acids. The V end lost 3 bases, the J end lost 2 bases, and 10 bases lay between the germline ends.

The CDR3 DNA reads as TGTGCCATCAGTGAGTCGAGTCAGGGGAACTACGAGCAGTACTTC. Protein product: CAISESSQGNYEQYF. V usage is TRBV10-3 and J usage is TRBJ2-7; D may be TRBD1 (6 bases). The CDR3 spans 15 residues. CDR1 and CDR2 from the germline V gene are ENHRY and SYGVKD. V lost 0 bases to trimming and J lost 3 bases, with 12 bases between them.

The rearrangement joins TRBV11-3 to TRBJ2-1, with 8 bases lining up with TRBD2. Unmatched junction bases numbered 17, after V lost 6 bases and J lost 10 bases. This CDR3 is built from 16 residues. CDR1 and CDR2 (germline): SGHNT, YENEEA. The DNA for the CDR3 is TGTGCCAGCAGTATCGGCAGCGGGGGCCCCGCGGGGGAGCAGTTCTTC. As protein: CASSIGSGGPAGEQFF.

In this sample, this clone turned up a few times. CDR3 sequence reads: CASSTLGPNEQFF. The CDR3 coding sequence is TGCGCCAGCAGCACCCTTGGGCCCAATGAGCAGTTCTTC. The V and J genes are TRBV5-1 and TRBJ2-1; D gene unclear. The CDR3 has 13 amino acids. Trimming took off 4 bases at V and 6 bases at J, with 11 bases between the two ends. The germline V gene encodes CDR1 SGHRS and CDR2 YFSETQ.

This clone has a single count. The gene calls are TRBV27 and TRBJ2-1; 9 nucleotides match TRBD2. The V segment lost 3 bases and the J segment 0 bases; nucleotides outside the gene matches: 3. The CDR3 has 16 residues. Germline CDR1 is MNHEY and CDR2 is SMNVEV (reference sequence). DNA of the CDR3: TGTGCCAGCAGTTTTGTAGCGGGGGTCTCCTACAATGAGCAGTTCTTC. Its protein is CASSFVAGVSYNEQFF.

V usage is TRBV6-5 and J usage is TRBJ2-2; D unresolved. The CDR3 has 12 residues. V dropped 9 bases and J dropped 7 bases, with 12 bases sitting between them. Looked up from germline, CDR1 is MNHEY and CDR2 is SVGAGI. This CDR3 is CARADTIGELFF. The CDR3 nucleotides read TGTGCCAGGGCCGACACTATCGGGGAGCTGTTTTTT.

J is TRBJ2-5 and V is TRBV18; the match to TRBD2 covers 11 bases. V lost 3 bases, J lost 7 bases, and 19 bases stayed unmatched. The germline V gene encodes CDR1 KGHSH and CDR2 LQKENI. CDR3 length: 19 residues. The CDR3 nucleotides read TGTGCCAGCTCACCGACTCCGGGACTAGCGGACAGTCCCGAAGGGACCCAGTACTTC. Translating it yields CASSPTPGLADSPEGTQYF.

The chain joins TRBV5-6 to TRBJ2-6; D is unclear. The germline gives CDR1 SGHDT, CDR2 YYEEEE. This CDR3 contains 16 residues. V was clipped by 0 bases and J by 0 bases, with 7 bases between them. The CDR3 is CASSLAGFSGANVLTF. The CDR3 DNA reads as TGTGCCAGCAGCTTGGCCGGGTTCTCTGGGGCCAACGTCCTGACTTTC.

The chain carries TRBV7-3 and TRBJ2-2; no definite D call. V was cut by 2 bases and J by 3 bases, with 10 bases left in between. Germline loops: CDR1 SGHTA, CDR2 FQGTGA. The CDR3 contains 15 residues. CDR3 region: CASSLLAGDTGELFF. CDR3 coding DNA: TGTGCCAGCAGCTTATTGGCAGGAGACACCGGGGAGCTGTTTTTT.

The rearrangement joins TRBV9 to TRBJ2-5; the match to TRBD1 covers 11 bases. V was clipped by 2 bases and J by 4 bases; unmatched bases: 4. This CDR3 is built from 15 residues. Germline values: CDR1 SGDLS, CDR2 YYNGEE. The CDR3 DNA reads as TGTGCCAGCAGCGTCAGGGGGACAGGGGGAGAGACCCAGTACTTC. This sequence encodes CASSVRGTGGETQYF.

This clone was seen a handful of times. The chain links TRBV11-2 to TRBJ2-2; D is undetermined. V gave up 2 bases and J gave up 3 bases, with 10 bases separating them. CDR3 length equals 15 residues. From germline, CDR1 is SGHAT and CDR2 FQNNGV. CDR3 sequence reads: CASSLYSSDTGELFF. Written as DNA, the CDR3 is TGTGCCAGCAGCTTATACAGTTCAGACACCGGGGAGCTGTTTTTT.

This chain joins TRBV7-8 and TRBJ1-1; 8 bases match TRBD1. This CDR3 has 12 residues. Germline V lookup: CDR1 SGHVS, CDR2 FQNEAQ. V trimming: 3 bases; J trimming: 7 bases; junction bases outside the gene matches: 1. DNA for the CDR3: TGTGCCAGCAGCTTCGGACAGGGTGAAGCTTTCTTT. Amino acid sequence: CASSFGQGEAFF.

The gene calls are TRBV5-1 and TRBJ2-7; maybe TRBD1 (6 bases). Germline CDR1 SGHRS, CDR2 YFSETQ. V lost 0 bases and J 0 bases, leaving 7 bases between the germline ends. The CDR3 is 14 residues long. CDR3 amino acids: CASSLGTASYEQYF. As DNA, the CDR3 is TGCGCCAGCAGCTTGGGGACAGCCTCCTACGAGCAGTACTTC.

The chain employs TRBV12-5 and TRBJ2-7; 7 bases are a match to TRBD1. Germline loops: CDR1 LGHNT, CDR2 FRNRAP. The CDR3 spans 18 residues. With V trimmed by 5 bases and J by 0 bases, 16 bases remained unmatched. DNA of the CDR3: TGTGCTAGTGGTGACGTCCCAGGACAGGTGCTAAACTCCTACGAGCAGTACTTC. This translates into CASGDVPGQVLNSYEQYF.

The chain is built from TRBV9 and TRBJ1-3, with TRBD1 identical over 9 bases. CDR1 and CDR2 (germline): SGDLS, YYNGEE. This CDR3 region has 15 residues. V trimming: 4 bases; J trimming: 0 bases; junction bases outside the gene matches: 2. As DNA, the CDR3 is TGTGCCAGCAGCTCGGGACAGGGCTCTGGAAACACCATATATTTT. Residues: CASSSGQGSGNTIYF.

This chain connects TRBV6-5 to TRBJ2-2; D gene ambiguous. Germline-derived CDR1 and CDR2 are MNHEY and SVGAGI. This CDR3 is built from 13 residues. Trimming left V 7 bases short and J 4 bases short, with 10 bases between. The CDR3 nucleotides are TGTGCCAGCAAACAACAGATCACCGGGGAGCTGTTTTTT. It specifies CASKQQITGELFF.

This chain uses TRBV6-1 with TRBJ2-2, with D possibly TRBD1 on 5 matching bases. The CDR3 is 15 amino acids. Per germline, CDR1 MNHNS and CDR2 SASEGT. The V gene lost 1 base and the J gene lost 6 bases, with 12 bases spanning the gap. This CDR3 is CASSEGAGLPGELFF. The CDR3 DNA reads as TGTGCCAGCAGTGAAGGGGCAGGGCTTCCCGGGGAGCTGTTTTTT.

The genes are TRBV19 and TRBJ2-1; TRBD1 agrees at 10 bases. CDR3 size: 17 residues. V gave up 6 bases and J gave up 10 bases; unmatched junction bases: 18. In germline, CDR1 is LNHDA, CDR2 SQIVND (reference sequence). In DNA form, the CDR3 reads TGTGCCAGTAGCCGCAATCCCAGCGGGACAGGGGCAAGGGAGCAGTTCTTC. Amino acid sequence: CASSRNPSGTGAREQFF.

This CDR3 is CASSRGPGSGNTIYF. As DNA, the CDR3 is TGTGCCAGCAGTCGGGGGCCGGGATCTGGAAACACCATATATTTT. The V and J genes are TRBV6-5 and TRBJ1-3, with D tentatively TRBD1 (6 bases). Trimming removed 5 bases from V and 1 base from J, with 12 bases in between. Germline V gene sequence: CDR1 MNHEY, CDR2 SVGAGI. The CDR3 runs to 15 residues.

This clone was observed a handful of times. This rearrangement joins TRBV27 to TRBJ2-1; 11 bases fit TRBD2. The ends lost 7 bases at V and 8 bases at J; junction bases unmatched: 13. CDR1 and CDR2 from the germline V gene are MNHEY and SMNVEV (reference sequence). The CDR3 contains 16 residues. The CDR3 sequence: CASIQRLAGPSHEQFF. The CDR3 DNA reads as TGTGCCAGCATTCAGAGACTAGCGGGACCGTCCCATGAGCAGTTCTTC.

The CDR3 region has the DNA TGCGCCAGCAGCTTGGAGCCGGGAACAGATACGCAGTATTTT. It encodes CASSLEPGTDTQYF. The chain combines TRBV5-1 with TRBJ2-3, with D perhaps matching TRBD2 (5 bases). The CDR3 runs 14 residues. V was pared by 0 bases and J by 3 bases, with 8 bases between. The germline gives CDR1 SGHRS, CDR2 YFSETQ.

The CDR3 nucleotides are TGTGCCAGCAGCTTAGCGCGCGGGGGAGGCACGGAGCAGTTCTTC. Amino acid sequence: CASSLARGGGTEQFF. The V gene is TRBV7-8, the J gene TRBJ2-1; 7 bases agree with TRBD2. Germline CDR1 and CDR2: SGHVS and FQNEAQ. V was clipped by 0 bases and J by 10 bases; unmatched bases: 9. The CDR3 runs 15 residues. The variable domain in full, with the rest retrieved from reference TRBV7-8 and TRBJ2-1, is GAGVSQSPRYKVAKRGQDVALRCDPISGHVSLFWYQQALGQGPEFLTYFQNEAQLDKSGLPSDRFFAERPEGSVSTLKIQRTQQEDSAVYLCASSLARGGGTEQFFGPGTRLTVL.

V is TRBV7-2 and J is TRBJ2-3, with D tentatively TRBD2 (5 bases). Per germline, CDR1 SGHTA and CDR2 FQGNSA. V lost 6 bases, J lost 3 bases, and 10 bases lay in between. CDR3 length equals 13 residues. CDR3 amino acids: CASRYGGTDTQYF. Written as DNA, the CDR3 is TGTGCCAGCAGATACGGAGGTACAGATACGCAGTATTTT. The complete variable domain, with remaining parts taken from reference TRBV7-2 and TRBJ2-3, reads GAGVSQSPSNKVTEKGKDVELRCDPISGHTALYWYRQSLGQGLEFLIYFQGNSAPDKSGLPSDRFSAERTGGSVSTLTIQRTQQEDSAVYLCASRYGGTDTQYFGPGTRLTVL.

The rearrangement joins TRBV5-4 to TRBJ2-7, with 7 bases that match TRBD2. V was pared by 4 bases and J by 4 bases, with 17 bases of the junction left unmatched. CDR1 is SGHNT and CDR2 is YYREEE in the germline V gene (reference sequence). The CDR3 is 17 amino acids. CDR3 region: CASSPGTTRTSSYEQYF. The CDR3 DNA is TGTGCCAGCAGCCCAGGGACTACCCGGACCAGTTCTTACGAGCAGTACTTC.

This clone showed up just a few times. V and J are TRBV5-1 and TRBJ1-1; 7 bases are a match to TRBD1. The J segment lost 5 bases and the V segment lost 3 bases, leaving 4 bases of the junction unmatched. CDR1 and CDR2 from the germline V gene are SGHRS and YFSETQ. The CDR3 has 13 amino acids. CDR3 protein: CASSSPGGTEAFF. CDR3 coding DNA: TGCGCCAGCAGCTCCCCAGGGGGAACTGAAGCTTTCTTT.